This is a list of T cell receptor beta chains from one sample in a study of T cell responses to AZD1222 COVID-19 vaccine. Clones were sequenced by immunoSEQ multiplex PCR, and TCRdb holds only the in-frame ones, with some missing. The sample carries under 150,000 clones, approximately 92% recorded once. This sample comprised peripheral blood, obtained on day 0 of AZD1222 vaccination. The receptors shown here come from an adult in good health. Each CDR3 is given with its conserved first and last residue. The order of the fields is V gene, J gene, clone size, D gene, CDR3 DNA, CDR3 protein. D genes are given only for firm matches. The size field is filled for only some rows; it gives once, few, many or a size class.

>TRBV11-2|TRBJ1-4|few|-
TGTGCCAGCAGCTTAGAGCCCAGTGGGCAGGGACAACTGTTTTTT
CASSLEPSGQGQLFF
>TRBV5-1|TRBJ2-7|-|TRBD2
TGCGCCAGCAGCTTAGGGGCTAGCGGCTCCTACGAGCAGTACTTC
CASSLGASGSYEQYF
>TRBV6-5|TRBJ1-2|-|-
TGTGCCTACAATGATCGGGTCCTCCTCTCTGGCTACACCTTC
CAYNDRVLLSGYTF
>TRBV19|TRBJ1-1|-|-
TGTGCCAGTAGTATAGCCCCGGGACTGAACACTGAAGCTTTCTTT
CASSIAPGLNTEAFF
>TRBV15|TRBJ1-1|-|TRBD1
TGTGCCACCAGCAGAGGGGGACAGGGGAACACTGAAGCTTTCTTT
CATSRGGQGNTEAFF
>TRBV18|TRBJ2-7|-|TRBD2
TGTGCCAGCTCACTGGTGGGAGGGCCCTCGGGTGAGCAGTACTTC
CASSLVGGPSGEQYF
>TRBV24-1|TRBJ2-2|-|TRBD2
TGTGCCACCAGTGACCCGGGACTAGCCAGCGAAGGGGAGCTGTTTTTT
CATSDPGLASEGELFF
>TRBV5-4|TRBJ2-5|once|-
TGTGCCAGCAGCTTGGTGGGCCGGGTCCAATGGGAGACCCAGTACTTC
CASSLVGRVQWETQYF
>TRBV27|TRBJ2-2|once|-
TGTGCCAGCAGTTTATCTGGGGGCTTCGCCGGGGAGCTGTTTTTT
CASSLSGGFAGELFF
>TRBV27|TRBJ1-6|-|-
TGTGCCAGCAGTTTAATAGGCGTCTTTTCACCCCTCCACTTT
CASSLIGVFSPLHF
>TRBV2|TRBJ1-3|-|-
TGTGCCAGCAAAGGAAACACCATATATTTT
CASKGNTIYF
>TRBV5-1|TRBJ2-2|-|TRBD1
TGCGCCAGCAGCTTGTATGGACAGGGGAGGGAGCTGTTTTTT
CASSLYGQGRELFF
>TRBV2|TRBJ2-5|-|TRBD1
TGTGCCAACAACAGGGGGGAGGAGACCCAGTACTTC
CANNRGEETQYF
>TRBV7-6|TRBJ2-7|-|-
TGTGCCAGCAGCTTAGGGGTTAGTCGCGACTCCTACGAGCAGTACTTC
CASSLGVSRDSYEQYF
>TRBV2|TRBJ1-1|once|-
TGTGCCAGCAGTGTGGGGCCCACTGAAGCTTTCTTT
CASSVGPTEAFF
>TRBV5-1|TRBJ1-5|-|-
TGCGCCAGCAGCCCTTCCGGGACTGAGGATCAGCCCCAGCATTTT
CASSPSGTEDQPQHF
>TRBV5-4|TRBJ2-7|-|-
TGTGCCAGCAGCTTGGACGATGAGGGAGACGAGCAGTACTTC
CASSLDDEGDEQYF
>TRBV6-1|TRBJ1-4|-|-
TGTGCCAGCAGGGAAGGGGGTCTGGATGAAAAACTGTTTTTT
CASREGGLDEKLFF
>TRBV19|TRBJ2-1|-|-
TGTGCCAGTAGTCTGACTCGAATCTCCAATGAGCAGTTCTTC
CASSLTRISNEQFF
>TRBV28|TRBJ1-1|-|-
TGTGCCAGCAGTTTATCCGGCCACGGCGTAAGAACTGAAGCTTTCTTT
CASSLSGHGVRTEAFF
>TRBV27|TRBJ2-5|-|TRBD1
TGTGCCAGCAGTCAGGGGGCTTGGGAGACCCAGTACTTC
CASSQGAWETQYF
>TRBV5-1|TRBJ1-2|few|TRBD1
TGCGCCAGCAGAGAGGGACAGGGGAACTATGGCTACACCTTC
CASREGQGNYGYTF
>TRBV29-1|TRBJ2-1|few|TRBD2
TGCAGCGCCGACCGACTAGCGGGAGGGATCAATGAGCAGTTCTTC
CSADRLAGGINEQFF
>TRBV7-6|TRBJ1-6|once|-
TGTGCCAGCAGCTTAAAACAGAGCTCCTATAATTCACCCCTCCACTTT
CASSLKQSSYNSPLHF
>TRBV24-1|TRBJ2-5|-|TRBD1
TGTGCCACCAGTGACTCCAGGGGGACCTACCAAGAGACCCAGTACTTC
CATSDSRGTYQETQYF
>TRBV5-1|TRBJ1-1|-|-
TGCGCCAGCAGCTTGGCCCGAACGAACACTGAAGCTTTCTTT
CASSLARTNTEAFF
>TRBV19|TRBJ2-7|-|-
TGTGCCAGTAGTATTCAGGTTGGGAGCTCCTACGAGCAGTACTTC
CASSIQVGSSYEQYF
>TRBV24-1|TRBJ2-3|-|-
TGTGCCACCAGTGATTTCCCCGGAGGGGGAGATACGCAGTATTTT
CATSDFPGGGDTQYF
>TRBV2|TRBJ1-5|-|-
TGTGCCAGCAGTGGGGGTTATAGCAATCAGCCCCAGCATTTT
CASSGGYSNQPQHF
>TRBV27|TRBJ1-2|-|TRBD1
TGTGCCAGCAGTCCCGGGACAGGCCCTAACTATGGCTACACCTTC
CASSPGTGPNYGYTF
>TRBV28|TRBJ1-2|-|TRBD1
TGTGCCAGCAGTCAACTGTCCCAGGGGGCGTGGGATAGTAGCTACACCTTC
CASSQLSQGAWDSSYTF